This T cell receptor (beta chain) was recovered during a study of blood T cell repertoires in COVID-19. In the study overall: COVID-19 samples collected from the United States, Italy and Spain covered acute and convalescent phases. Nucleic acid was either cDNA or gDNA, and it came from T cells, B-cell-depleted T cells, or PBMCs.

Germline trimming cut 7 bases from V and 8 bases from J; bases unmatched to any gene: 8. The CDR3 loop spans 14 amino acids. The germline V gene encodes CDR1 LNHDA and CDR2 SQIVND (reference sequence). Original data processing: Reference gene primer amplification yielded estimated nucleated cell counts. Sequencing was performed with immunoSEQ multiplex PCR; in TCRdb, only in-frame clones are kept and a portion is missing. The V and J calls and the clone size are those of that table, but D and trimming were determined from the DNA. The data contain about 400,000 clones, around 87% of them singletons. This sequence originates from a human donor in a cohort sampled during active COVID-19. This chain links TRBV19 with TRBJ2-1, with 10 nucleotides matching TRBD2. The material sequenced was peripheral blood. The CDR3 DNA reads TGTGCCAGTACGGCTAGCGGGAGTAGGGATGAGCAGTTCTTC. Its translation: CASTASGSRDEQFF.